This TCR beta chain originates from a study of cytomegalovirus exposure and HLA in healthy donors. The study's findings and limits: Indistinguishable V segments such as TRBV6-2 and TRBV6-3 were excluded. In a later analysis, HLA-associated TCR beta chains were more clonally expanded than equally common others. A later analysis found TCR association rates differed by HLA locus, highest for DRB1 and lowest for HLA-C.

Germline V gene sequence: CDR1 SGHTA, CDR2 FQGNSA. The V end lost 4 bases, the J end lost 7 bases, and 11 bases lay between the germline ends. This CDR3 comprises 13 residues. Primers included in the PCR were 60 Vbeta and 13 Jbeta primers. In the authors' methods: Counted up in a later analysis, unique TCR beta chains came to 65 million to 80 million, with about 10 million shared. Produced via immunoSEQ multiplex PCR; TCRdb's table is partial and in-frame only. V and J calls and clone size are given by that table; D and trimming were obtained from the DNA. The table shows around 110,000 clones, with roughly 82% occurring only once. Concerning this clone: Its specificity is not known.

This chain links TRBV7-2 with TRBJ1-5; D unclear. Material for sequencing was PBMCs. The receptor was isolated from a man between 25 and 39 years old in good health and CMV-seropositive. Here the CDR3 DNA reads TGTGCCAGCAGCTCCCTCCGGTACCAGCCCCAGCATTTT. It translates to CASSSLRYQPQHF.